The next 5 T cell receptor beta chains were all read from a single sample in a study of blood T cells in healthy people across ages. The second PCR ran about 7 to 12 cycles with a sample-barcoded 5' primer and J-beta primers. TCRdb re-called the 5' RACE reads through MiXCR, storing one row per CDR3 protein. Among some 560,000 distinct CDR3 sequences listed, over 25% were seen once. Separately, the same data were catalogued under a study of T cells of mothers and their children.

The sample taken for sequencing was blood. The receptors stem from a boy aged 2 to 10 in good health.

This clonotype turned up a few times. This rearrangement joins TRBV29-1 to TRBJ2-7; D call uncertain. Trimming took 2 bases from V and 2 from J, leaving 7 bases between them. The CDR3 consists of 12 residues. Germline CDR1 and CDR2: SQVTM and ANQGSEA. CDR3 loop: CSVERSPYEQYF. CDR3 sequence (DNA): TGCAGCGTTGAAAGGAGCCCCTACGAGCAGTACTTC.

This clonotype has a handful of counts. The DNA for the CDR3 is TGCGCCAGCAGCCAAGTTCGCGGCCAGACCTACGAGCAGTACTTC. Translated: CASSQVRGQTYEQYF. This sequence joins TRBV4-3 and TRBJ2-7; D not certain. Germline CDR1 and CDR2: LGHNA and YSLEER. The CDR3 spans 15 residues. The V gene lost 1 base and the J gene lost 2 bases, with 12 bases spanning the gap.

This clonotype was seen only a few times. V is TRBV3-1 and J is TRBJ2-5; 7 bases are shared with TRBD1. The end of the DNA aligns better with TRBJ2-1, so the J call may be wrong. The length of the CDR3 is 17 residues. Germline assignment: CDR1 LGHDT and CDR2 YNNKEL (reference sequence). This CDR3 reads CASSQESVWTGSNEQFF. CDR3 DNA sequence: TGTGCCAGCAGCCAAGAGTCCGTTTGGACAGGAAGCAATGAGCAGTTCTTC.

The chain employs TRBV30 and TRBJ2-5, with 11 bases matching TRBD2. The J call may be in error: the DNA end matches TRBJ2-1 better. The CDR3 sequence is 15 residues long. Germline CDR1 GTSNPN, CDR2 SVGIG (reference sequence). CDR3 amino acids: CAWSVKLAGVNEQFF. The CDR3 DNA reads TGTGCCTGGAGTGTAAAACTAGCGGGGGTTAATGAGCAGTTCTTC.

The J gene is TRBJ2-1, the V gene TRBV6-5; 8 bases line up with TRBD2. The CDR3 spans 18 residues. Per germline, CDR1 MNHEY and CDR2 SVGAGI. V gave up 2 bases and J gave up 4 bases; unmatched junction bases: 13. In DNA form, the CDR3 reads TGTGCCAGCAGTTACCTTTTATCAAGCGGGGGACCTTACAATGAGCAGTTCTTC. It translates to CASSYLLSSGGPYNEQFF.